The clone carrying this T cell receptor (beta chain) is classed as medium-sized. The data derive from a study of blood T cell repertoires in COVID-19. Study details: COVID-19 samples, acute and convalescent, were from the United States, Italy and Spain. The analysed material was cDNA or gDNA that came from T cells, B-cell-depleted T cells, or PBMCs.

This CDR3 spans 15 amino acids. Looked up from germline, CDR1 is SGHRS and CDR2 is YFSETQ. V lost 0 bases to trimming and J lost 3 bases; unmatched junction nucleotides: 3. In the source study's methods: The authors estimated nucleated cell counts from reference gene primer amplification. Clones were sequenced by immunoSEQ multiplex PCR, and TCRdb holds only the in-frame ones, with some missing. That table is the source of V, J and clone size, and D and trimming were worked out from the DNA. Of approximately 77,000 clones in the sample, more than 80% were seen once. V and J are TRBV5-1 and TRBJ2-7, with 10 bases fitting TRBD2. Sequenced sample: peripheral blood. This clonotype was obtained from a woman between 65 and 79 years old with acute or convalescent COVID-19. The CDR3 protein is CASSLGIAGGYEQYF. CDR3 in DNA: TGCGCCAGCAGCTTGGGGATAGCGGGGGGCTACGAGCAGTACTTC. Drawing the rest from reference TRBV5-1 and TRBJ2-7, the complete variable domain is KAGVTQTPRYLIKTRGQQVTLSCSPISGHRSVSWYQQTPGQGLQFLFEYFSETQRNKGNFPGRFSGRQFSNSRSEMNVSTLELGDSALYLCASSLGIAGGYEQYFGPGTRLTVT.